This T cell receptor beta chain is from a study of T cell responses to AZD1222 COVID-19 vaccine. In the case of this clone: Its target is not known.

This CDR3 is built from 14 residues. Trimming removed 8 bases from V and 4 bases from J, with 17 bases in between. Germline lookup yields CDR1 SNHLY and CDR2 FYNNEI. General study findings and limits: The study found vaccine-associated CD4 TCRs spanning spike, dominant at 160-218 and 743-854. Among AZD1222 vaccinees, only five to seven were seropositive at baseline.

Profiling relied on immunoSEQ multiplex PCR, and the TCRdb table lists in-frame clones only, not all of them. The data show about 55,000 clones, with more than 70% seen just once and less than 2% held by the top ten. The TCR comes from an adult in good health. The sample consisted of peripheral blood, taken on day 0 of AZD1222 vaccination. The chain joins TRBV2 to TRBJ2-5; D perhaps matches TRBD2 (5 bases). DNA of the CDR3: TGTGCCAGCCATACCTCTGGGAGAGGAGAGACCCAGTACTTC. This gives the protein CASHTSGRGETQYF.